The next 12 T cell receptor beta chains were all read from a single sample in a study of cytomegalovirus exposure and HLA in healthy donors. PCR amplification relied on 60 Vbeta primers (plus 13 Jbeta primers). Assay: immunoSEQ multiplex PCR; the TCRdb copy retains only in-frame clones and omits some. The repertoire has fewer than 200,000 clones, over 75% of them found once; the top ten carry approximately 0.23%. Input material: PBMCs. These receptors originate from a girl under three years old in good health and CMV-seronegative.

V is TRBV5-6 and J is TRBJ2-7, with TRBD1 matching over 9 bases. With 0 bases clipped from V and 3 bases from J, the junction kept 10 bases outside the gene matches. Germline CDR1 is SGHDT and CDR2 is YYEEEE. The length of the CDR3 is 17 residues. The CDR3 DNA follows: TGTGCCAGCAGCTTGGGGCCCCCCGGACAGGGGCACTACGAGCAGTACTTC. The encoded protein is CASSLGPPGQGHYEQYF.

This chain connects TRBV11-2 to TRBJ1-3, with D perhaps matching TRBD1 (5 bases). CDR3 length: 15 amino acids. V gave up 6 bases and J gave up 0 bases, with 12 bases separating them. CDR1 is SGHAT and CDR2 is FQNNGV in the germline V gene. CDR3 amino acids: CASSHRFLSGNTIYF. The CDR3, as DNA: TGTGCCAGCAGTCACAGGTTCCTCTCTGGAAACACCATATATTTT.

This clone has a single count. The chain joins TRBV4-3 to TRBJ2-6; D may be TRBD2 (6 bases). Trimming removed 4 bases at V and 5 bases at J, with 15 bases between. Germline CDR1 and CDR2: LGHNA and YSLEER. The CDR3 totals 16 residues. The CDR3 is CASSPKGLLWANVLTF. CDR3 DNA sequence: TGCGCCAGCAGCCCCAAGGGACTTCTCTGGGCCAACGTCCTGACTTTC.

The chain employs TRBV19 and TRBJ2-1; a possible D gene is TRBD2 (5 bases). V was pared by 3 bases and J by 3 bases, with 15 bases between. The germline CDR1 and CDR2 sequences are LNHDA and SQIVND (reference sequence). CDR3 length: 16 amino acids. CDR3: CASSISSSSLYNEQFF. The DNA for the CDR3 is TGTGCCAGTAGTATTTCCTCTAGCAGCCTCTACAATGAGCAGTTCTTC.

CDR3 loop: CASSPITSGEETQYF. Written as DNA, the CDR3 is TGTGCCAGCAGCCCGATAACAAGCGGGGAAGAGACCCAGTACTTC. This rearrangement joins TRBV7-9 to TRBJ2-5; TRBD2 aligns across 7 bases. Germline CDR1 and CDR2: SEHNR and FQNEAQ (reference sequence). The CDR3 extends over 15 amino acids. V lost 5 bases, J lost 3 bases, and 9 bases stayed unmatched.

The gene calls are TRBV29-1 and TRBJ1-1, with TRBD1 matching over 8 bases. CDR1 SQVTM and CDR2 ANQGSEA come from the germline V gene. CDR3 length equals 14 residues. After removal of 4 bases from V and 1 base from J, the junction contained 5 bases not matched to a gene. As DNA, the CDR3 is TGCAGCGTTGGAACAGGGGGATGGAACACTGAAGCTTTCTTT. Translation: CSVGTGGWNTEAFF.

This chain links TRBV6-5 with TRBJ1-1; TRBD1 might be the D (5 bases). Germline V gives CDR1 MNHEY, CDR2 SVGAGI. The CDR3 spans 13 residues. V lost 2 bases and J 8 bases, leaving 12 bases between the germline ends. Here the CDR3 reads CASSYAGRGEAFF. The CDR3 DNA is TGTGCCAGCAGTTACGCGGGGCGGGGGGAAGCTTTCTTT.

The chain recombines TRBV28 with TRBJ1-3; no definite D call. In germline, CDR1 is MDHEN, CDR2 SYDVKM. There are 15 residues in the CDR3. V lost 5 bases to trimming and J lost 0 bases, with 11 bases between them. The CDR3 coding sequence is TGTGCCAGCAGTCCGACGGGGTCCTCTGGAAACACCATATATTTT. It is translated as CASSPTGSSGNTIYF. The variable domain in full, with the rest retrieved from reference TRBV28 and TRBJ1-3, is DVKVTQSSRYLVKRTGEKVFLECVQDMDHENMFWYRQDPGLGLRLIYFSYDVKMKEKGDIPEGYSVSREKKERFSLILESASTNQTSMYLCASSPTGSSGNTIYFGEGSWLTVV.

The chain combines TRBV18 with TRBJ2-2; tentative D call: TRBD2 (6 bases). V was shortened by 4 bases and J by 0 bases, with 15 bases between the two germline ends. Germline CDR1 and CDR2: KGHSH and LQKENI. The CDR3 length is 17 residues. CDR3 nucleotide sequence: TGTGCCAGCTCACTCGGGGCTGGACTAACGAACACCGGGGAGCTGTTTTTT. Its translation is CASSLGAGLTNTGELFF.

The table lists this clone with a few counts. The chain couples TRBV15 to TRBJ2-1, with 11 bases aligning to TRBD1. The CDR3 sequence is 14 residues long. Germline CDR1 and CDR2: LNHNV and YYDKDF (reference sequence). V dropped 3 bases and J dropped 10; count of bases not matched to a gene: 5. Here the CDR3 reads CATSREGQGGEQFF. The CDR3 DNA follows: TGTGCCACCAGCAGGGAGGGACAGGGGGGAGAGCAGTTCTTC.

The chain combines TRBV4-1 with TRBJ1-1; TRBD1 aligns across 7 bases. CDR1 and CDR2 (germline): MGHRA, YSYEKL. V was pared by 2 bases and J by 3 bases, with 3 bases of the junction left unmatched. The length of the CDR3 is 14 residues. The CDR3 DNA is TGCGCCAGCAGCCAAAAACAGGGGTACACTGAAGCTTTCTTT. This codes for CASSQKQGYTEAFF.

CDR3 DNA sequence: TGTGCCAGCAGTTACTTCGAGAACAATGAGCAGTTCTTC. This codes for CASSYFENNEQFF. The J gene is TRBJ2-1, the V gene TRBV6-5; D ambiguous. The CDR3 sequence is 13 residues long. V gave up 1 base and J gave up 5 bases, with 6 bases separating them. Germline V CDR1 and CDR2: MNHEY, SVGAGI.